This TCR beta chain was identified during a study of T cell responses to AZD1222 COVID-19 vaccine. Repertoires were generated with immunoSEQ multiplex PCR, while TCRdb's copy carries only in-frame clones and drops some. The repertoire holds some 180,000 clones, approximately 92% seen once, with around 0.98% in the top ten. Study-wide points: Donors, mostly white British, included more females; clonal diversity was possibly underestimated. Spike-specific TCR breadth and depth both grew after two AZD1222 doses. Of spike-specific TCRs, nearly half reportedly target regions left unmutated in variants.

With respect to this clone: Its antigen is currently unknown.

The CDR3 sequence is 13 residues long. The germline V gene encodes CDR1 MNHNS and CDR2 SASEGT. The ends were cut back, 3 bases at V and 1 base at J, with 6 bases in the middle. The receptor was derived from an adult who received the MenACWY meningococcal vaccine as a control. The chain is built from TRBV6-1 and TRBJ1-1; no definite D call. The sample consisted of peripheral blood, taken 28 days after the second dose of the MenACWY control vaccine. CDR3 amino acids: CASSDRRNTEAFF. CDR3 nucleotide sequence: TGTGCCAGCAGTGACAGGAGGAACACTGAAGCTTTCTTT.